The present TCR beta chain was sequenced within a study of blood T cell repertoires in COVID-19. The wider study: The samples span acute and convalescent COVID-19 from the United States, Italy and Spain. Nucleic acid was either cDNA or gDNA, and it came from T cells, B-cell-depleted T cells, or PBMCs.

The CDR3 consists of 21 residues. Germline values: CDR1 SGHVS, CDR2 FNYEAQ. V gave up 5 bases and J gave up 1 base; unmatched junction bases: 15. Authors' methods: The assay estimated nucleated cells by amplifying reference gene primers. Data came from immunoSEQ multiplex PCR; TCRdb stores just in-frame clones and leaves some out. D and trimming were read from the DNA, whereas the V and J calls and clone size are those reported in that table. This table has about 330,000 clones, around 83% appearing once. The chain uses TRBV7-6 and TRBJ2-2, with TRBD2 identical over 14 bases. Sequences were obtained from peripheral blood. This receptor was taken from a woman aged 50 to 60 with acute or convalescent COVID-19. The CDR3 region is CASSPLTGTSGGEVNTGELFF. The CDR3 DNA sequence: TGTGCCAGCAGCCCACTAACCGGGACTAGCGGGGGAGAAGTGAACACCGGGGAGCTGTTTTTT.